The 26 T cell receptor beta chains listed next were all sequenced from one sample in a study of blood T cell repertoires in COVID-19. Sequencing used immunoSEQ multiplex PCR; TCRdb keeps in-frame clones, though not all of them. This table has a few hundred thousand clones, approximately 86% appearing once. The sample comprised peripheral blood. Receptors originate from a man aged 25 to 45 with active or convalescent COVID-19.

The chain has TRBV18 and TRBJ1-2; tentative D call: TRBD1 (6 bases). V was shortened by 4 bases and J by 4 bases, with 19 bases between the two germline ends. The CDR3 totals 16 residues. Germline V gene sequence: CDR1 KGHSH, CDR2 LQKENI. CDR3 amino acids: CASSLPGQIGGYGYTF. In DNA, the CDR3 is TGTGCCAGCTCACTACCAGGACAGATCGGAGGCTATGGCTACACCTTC. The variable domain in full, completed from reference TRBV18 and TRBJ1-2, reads NAGVMQNPRHLVRRRGQEARLRCSPMKGHSHVYWYRQLPEEGLKFMVYLQKENIIDESGMPKERFSAEFPKEGPSILRIQQVVRGDSAAYFCASSLPGQIGGYGYTFGSGTRLTVV.

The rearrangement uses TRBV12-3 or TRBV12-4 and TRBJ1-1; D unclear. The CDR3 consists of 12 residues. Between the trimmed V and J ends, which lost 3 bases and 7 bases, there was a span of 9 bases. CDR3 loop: CASSFEQSEAFF. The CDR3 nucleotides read TGTGCCAGCAGTTTTGAACAGAGTGAAGCTTTCTTT.

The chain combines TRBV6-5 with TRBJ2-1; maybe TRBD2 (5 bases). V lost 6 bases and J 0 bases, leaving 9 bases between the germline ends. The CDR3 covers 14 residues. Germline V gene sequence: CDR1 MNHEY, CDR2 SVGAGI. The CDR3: CASRTGSSYNEQFF. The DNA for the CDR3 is TGTGCCAGCAGAACGGGGAGCTCCTACAATGAGCAGTTCTTC.

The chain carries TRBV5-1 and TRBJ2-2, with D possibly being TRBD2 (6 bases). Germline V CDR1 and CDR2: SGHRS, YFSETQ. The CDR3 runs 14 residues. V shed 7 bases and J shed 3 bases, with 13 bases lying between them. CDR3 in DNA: TGCGCCAGCCGTACGACTAGTGACACCGGGGAGCTGTTTTTT. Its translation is CASRTTSDTGELFF.

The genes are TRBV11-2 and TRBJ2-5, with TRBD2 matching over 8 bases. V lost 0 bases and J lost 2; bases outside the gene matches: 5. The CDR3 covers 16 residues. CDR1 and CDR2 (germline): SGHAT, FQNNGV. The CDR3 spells CASSLDRAGGQETQYF. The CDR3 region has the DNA TGTGCCAGCAGCTTAGACCGTGCGGGGGGTCAAGAGACCCAGTACTTC.

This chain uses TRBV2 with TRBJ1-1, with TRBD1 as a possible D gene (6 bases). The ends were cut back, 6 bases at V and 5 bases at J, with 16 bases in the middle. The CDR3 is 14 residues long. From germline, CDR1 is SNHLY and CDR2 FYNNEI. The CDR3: CASSREQGWTEAFF. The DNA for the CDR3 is TGTGCCAGCAGCCGAGAACAGGGATGGACTGAAGCTTTCTTT.

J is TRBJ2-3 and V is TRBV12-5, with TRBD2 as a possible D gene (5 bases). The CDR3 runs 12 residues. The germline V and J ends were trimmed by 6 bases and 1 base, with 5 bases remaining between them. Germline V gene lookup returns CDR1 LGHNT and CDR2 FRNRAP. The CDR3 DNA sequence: TGTGCTAGTGGAGCGGGCACAGATACGCAGTATTTT. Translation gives CASGAGTDTQYF.

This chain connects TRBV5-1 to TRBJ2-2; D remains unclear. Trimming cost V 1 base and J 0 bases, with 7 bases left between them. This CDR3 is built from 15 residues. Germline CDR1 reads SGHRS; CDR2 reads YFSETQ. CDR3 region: CASSLLAANTGELFF. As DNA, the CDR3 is TGCGCCAGCAGCTTGTTGGCAGCGAACACCGGGGAGCTGTTTTTT.

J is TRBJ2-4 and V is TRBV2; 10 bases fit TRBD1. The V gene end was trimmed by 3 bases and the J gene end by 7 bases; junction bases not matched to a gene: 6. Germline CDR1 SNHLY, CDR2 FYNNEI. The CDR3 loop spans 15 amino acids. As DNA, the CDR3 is TGTGCCAGCAGTGAGAACTTGGGACAGGGGAACATTCAGTACTTC. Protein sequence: CASSENLGQGNIQYF.

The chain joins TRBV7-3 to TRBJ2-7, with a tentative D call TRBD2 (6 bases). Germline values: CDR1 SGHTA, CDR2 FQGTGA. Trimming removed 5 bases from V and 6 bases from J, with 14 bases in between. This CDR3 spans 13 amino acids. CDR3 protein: CASSRTLGGEQYF. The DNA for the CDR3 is TGTGCCAGCAGCCGGACACTGGGGGGCGAGCAGTACTTC.

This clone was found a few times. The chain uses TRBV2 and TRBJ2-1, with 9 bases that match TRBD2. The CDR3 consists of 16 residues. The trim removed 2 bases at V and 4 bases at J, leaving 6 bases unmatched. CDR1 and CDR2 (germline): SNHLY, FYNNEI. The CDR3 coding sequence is TGTGCCAGCAGTGAAATGCGGGGGGGGATGTACAATGAGCAGTTCTTC. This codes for CASSEMRGGMYNEQFF.

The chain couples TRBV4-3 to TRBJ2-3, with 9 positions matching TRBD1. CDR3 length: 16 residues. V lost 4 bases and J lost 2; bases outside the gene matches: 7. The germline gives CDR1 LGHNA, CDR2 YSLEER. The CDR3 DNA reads TGCGCCAGCAGCCCCATCGGGACAGGGTCCACAGATACGCAGTATTTT. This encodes CASSPIGTGSTDTQYF.

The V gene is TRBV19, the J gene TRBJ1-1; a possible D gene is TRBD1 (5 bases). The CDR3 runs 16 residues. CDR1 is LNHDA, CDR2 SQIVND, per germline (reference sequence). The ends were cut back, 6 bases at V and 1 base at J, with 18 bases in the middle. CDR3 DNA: TGTGCCAGTAGGACAGCGGGAGGTTACCAGAACACTGAAGCTTTCTTT. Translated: CASRTAGGYQNTEAFF.

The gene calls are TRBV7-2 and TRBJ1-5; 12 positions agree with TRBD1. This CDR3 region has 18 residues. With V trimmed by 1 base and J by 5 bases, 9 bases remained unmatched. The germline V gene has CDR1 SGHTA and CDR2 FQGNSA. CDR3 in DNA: TGTGCCAGCAGCTTAGGATCCTCCGGGACAGGGGGCTATCAGCCCCAGCATTTT. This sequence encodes CASSLGSSGTGGYQPQHF.

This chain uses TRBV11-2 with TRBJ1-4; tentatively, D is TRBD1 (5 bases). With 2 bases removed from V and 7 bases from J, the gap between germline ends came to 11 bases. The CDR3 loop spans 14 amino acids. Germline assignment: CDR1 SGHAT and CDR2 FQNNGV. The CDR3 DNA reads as TGTGCCAGCAGCTTACAGGGTAATAGTGAAAAACTGTTTTTT. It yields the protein CASSLQGNSEKLFF. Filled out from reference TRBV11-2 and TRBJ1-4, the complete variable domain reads EAGVAQSPRYKIIEKRQSVAFWCNPISGHATLYWYQQILGQGPKLLIQFQNNGVVDDSQLPKDRFSAERLKGVDSTLKIQPAKLEDSAVYLCASSLQGNSEKLFFGSGTQLSVL.

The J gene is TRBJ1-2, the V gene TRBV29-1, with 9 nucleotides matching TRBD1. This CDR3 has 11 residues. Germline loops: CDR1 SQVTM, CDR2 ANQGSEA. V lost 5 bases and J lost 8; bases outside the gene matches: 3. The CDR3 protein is CSVNRGQGYTF. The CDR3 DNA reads TGCAGCGTTAACAGGGGGCAAGGCTACACCTTC.

The CDR3 loop reads CATAPDRAYEQYF. In nucleotides, the CDR3 is TGTGCCACCGCCCCCGACAGAGCCTACGAGCAGTACTTC. V gene TRBV7-9 combines with J gene TRBJ2-7; tentative D call: TRBD1 (5 bases). Germline CDR1 is SEHNR and CDR2 is FQNEAQ (reference sequence). This CDR3 comprises 13 residues. V was cut by 10 bases and J by 2 bases, with 15 bases left in between.

This CDR3 is CASQNSGGSYEQYF. CDR3 sequence (DNA): TGTGCCAGCCAAAACAGCGGAGGGTCCTACGAGCAGTACTTC. The gene calls are TRBV11-2 and TRBJ2-5, with D tentatively TRBD2 (6 bases). The assigned J gene may be wrong: the sequence end matches TRBJ2-7 better. The length of the CDR3 is 14 residues. In germline, CDR1 is SGHAT, CDR2 FQNNGV.

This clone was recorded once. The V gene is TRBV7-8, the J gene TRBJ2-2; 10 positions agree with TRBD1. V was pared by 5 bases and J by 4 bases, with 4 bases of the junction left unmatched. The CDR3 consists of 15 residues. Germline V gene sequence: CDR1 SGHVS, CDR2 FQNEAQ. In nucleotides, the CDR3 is TGTGCCAGCAGCGCAGACAGGGGGCTCACCGGGGAGCTGTTTTTT. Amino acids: CASSADRGLTGELFF.

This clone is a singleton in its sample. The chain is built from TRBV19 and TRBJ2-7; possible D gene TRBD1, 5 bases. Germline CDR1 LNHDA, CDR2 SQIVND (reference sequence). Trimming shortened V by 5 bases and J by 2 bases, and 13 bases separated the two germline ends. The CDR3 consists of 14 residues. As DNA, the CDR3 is TGTGCCAGTAGTTTGACAGTAGAAACCTACGAGCAGTACTTC. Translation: CASSLTVETYEQYF.

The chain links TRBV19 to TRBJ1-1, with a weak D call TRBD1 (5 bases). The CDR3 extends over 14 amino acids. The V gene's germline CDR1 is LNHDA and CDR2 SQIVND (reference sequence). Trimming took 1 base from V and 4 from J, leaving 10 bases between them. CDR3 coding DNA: TGTGCCAGTAGTATAGGGTCGGGGGTCACTGAAGCTTTCTTT. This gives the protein CASSIGSGVTEAFF.

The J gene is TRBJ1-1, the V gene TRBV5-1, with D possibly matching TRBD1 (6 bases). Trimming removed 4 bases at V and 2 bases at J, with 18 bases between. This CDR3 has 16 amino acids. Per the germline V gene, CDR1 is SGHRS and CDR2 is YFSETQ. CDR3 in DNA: TGCGCCAGCAGCAAGCAGGGGAATTGGGGCAACACTGAAGCTTTCTTT. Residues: CASSKQGNWGNTEAFF.

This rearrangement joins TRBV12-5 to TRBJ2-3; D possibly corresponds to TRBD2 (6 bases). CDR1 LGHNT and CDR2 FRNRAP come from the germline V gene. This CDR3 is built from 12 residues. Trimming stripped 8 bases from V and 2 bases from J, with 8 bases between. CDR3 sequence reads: CASTGDTDTQYF. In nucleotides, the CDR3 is TGTGCTAGTACGGGGGACACAGATACGCAGTATTTT.

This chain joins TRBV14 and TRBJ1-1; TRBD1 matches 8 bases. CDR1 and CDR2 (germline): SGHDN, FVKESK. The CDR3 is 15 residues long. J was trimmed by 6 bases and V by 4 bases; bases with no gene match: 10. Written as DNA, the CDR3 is TGTGCCAGCAGCCCGATCCAGGGGGCAATGGCTGAAGCTTTCTTT. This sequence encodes CASSPIQGAMAEAFF.

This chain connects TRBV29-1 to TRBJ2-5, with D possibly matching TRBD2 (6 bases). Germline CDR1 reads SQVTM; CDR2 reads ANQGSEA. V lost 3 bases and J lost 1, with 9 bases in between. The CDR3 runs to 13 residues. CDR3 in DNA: TGCAGCGTTGAGGGGGGAAGCCAAGAGACCCAGTACTTC. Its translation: CSVEGGSQETQYF.

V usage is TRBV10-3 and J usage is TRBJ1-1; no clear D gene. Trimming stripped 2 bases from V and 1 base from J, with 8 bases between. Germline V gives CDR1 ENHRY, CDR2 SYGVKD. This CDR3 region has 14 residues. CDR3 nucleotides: TGTGCCATCAGTGAGCAGACTTCGAACACTGAAGCTTTCTTT. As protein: CAISEQTSNTEAFF.